Following are 14 T cell receptor beta chains from one sample sequenced in a study of CD8 T cells in Susac syndrome. cDNA came from approximately 0.5 to 1 ug RNA primed by random hexamers. TCRdb re-derived calls from the immunoSEQ multiplex PCR reads in MiXCR, one entry per CDR3 protein. The data hold over 150,000 distinct CDR3 sequences, with about 95% observed a single time. Sequencing used CD4+ T cells from PBMCs. The receptor source for this set is a human donor with Susac syndrome.

The rearrangement uses TRBV20-1 and TRBJ2-7; 14 bases agree with TRBD2. V shed 3 bases, J shed 0 bases, and the junction held 4 bases outside the gene matches. CDR1 and CDR2 from the germline V gene are DFQATT and SNEGSKA (reference sequence). The CDR3 length is 16 residues. CDR3 amino acids: CSASVGTSGSSYEQYF. The CDR3 bases are TGCAGTGCTAGTGTGGGGACTAGCGGGAGCTCCTACGAGCAGTACTTC.

V and J are TRBV5-1 and TRBJ1-2; D gene unclear. This CDR3 region has 14 residues. CDR1 and CDR2 (germline): SGHRS, YFSETQ. V was clipped by 0 bases and J by 2 bases, with 8 bases between them. The CDR3 reads CASSLATGNYGYTF. The CDR3 DNA reads as TGCGCCAGCAGCTTGGCAACCGGAAACTATGGCTACACCTTC.

A note on this clonotype: At one of its ends the junction is not consistent with the germline gene, which may arise from a read error. The chain recombines TRBV20-1 with TRBJ2-7; D may be TRBD1 (6 bases). The CDR3 totals 14 residues. CDR1 and CDR2 from the germline V gene are DFQATT and SNEGSKA (reference sequence). The CDR3 sequence: CSARDPGHIYEQYF. Written as DNA, the CDR3 is TGCAGTGCGAGAGATCCGGGACACATCTACGAGCAGTACTTC.

This chain joins TRBV4-2 and TRBJ2-3; D is undetermined. V was pared by 0 bases and J by 6 bases, with 10 bases between. Germline values: CDR1 LGHNA, CDR2 YNFKEQ. CDR3 length equals 14 residues. Here the CDR3 reads CASSQEASEDTQYF. DNA of the CDR3: TGTGCCAGCAGCCAAGAGGCTAGTGAGGATACGCAGTATTTT.

This chain links TRBV15 with TRBJ1-2; 8 nucleotides match TRBD1. The CDR3 is 15 residues long. The ends lost 3 bases at V and 4 bases at J; junction bases unmatched: 7. Germline V lookup: CDR1 LNHNV, CDR2 YYDKDF (reference sequence). The CDR3 sequence is CATSRPGTGIYGYTF. CDR3 bases: TGTGCCACCAGCAGGCCCGGGACAGGCATCTATGGCTACACCTTC.

The chain couples TRBV24-1 to TRBJ2-1, with D perhaps TRBD1 (5 bases). Germline CDR1 is KGHDR and CDR2 is SFDVKD. This CDR3 region has 15 residues. V lost 0 bases, J lost 5 bases, and 10 bases lay in between. The CDR3 region is CATSDLGGRDNEQFF. For the CDR3, the DNA is TGTGCCACCAGTGATTTGGGTGGCAGGGACAATGAGCAGTTCTTC.

This chain links TRBV12-3 or TRBV12-4 with TRBJ2-3; D call uncertain. The V end was cut by 2 bases, the J end by 4 bases, with 7 bases between. The CDR3 contains 13 residues. Here the CDR3 DNA reads TGTGCCAGCAGTTTACCCCCTCCAGATACGCAGTATTTT. Its translation: CASSLPPPDTQYF.

The chain joins TRBV28 to TRBJ2-2, with unresolved D. Germline V gene lookup returns CDR1 MDHEN and CDR2 SYDVKM. Trimming took 7 bases from V and 5 from J, leaving 11 bases between them. This CDR3 comprises 13 residues. In DNA, the CDR3 is TGTGCCAGCATAGGTTTTCGAACCGGGGAGCTGTTTTTT. It translates to CASIGFRTGELFF.

This clonotype was detected once. The gene calls are TRBV6-5 and TRBJ2-7, with D possibly being TRBD2 (6 bases). The CDR3 has 17 amino acids. The V end lost 4 bases, the J end lost 4 bases, and 23 bases lay between the germline ends. From germline, CDR1 is MNHEY and CDR2 SVGAGI. The CDR3, as DNA: TGTGCCAGCAGTTCCACCTTCCGGGAGACAGCCCGTTACGAGCAGTACTTC. Amino acids: CASSSTFRETARYEQYF.

The V call is TRBV6-5, the J call TRBJ1-4; weak D call: TRBD1 (5 bases). The CDR3 is 14 amino acids. V was pared by 7 bases and J by 7 bases, with 16 bases between. Germline CDR1 MNHEY, CDR2 SVGAGI. The DNA of the CDR3 is TGTGCCAGCAAGATTTACCCGACAGCTGAAAAACTGTTTTTT. This sequence encodes CASKIYPTAEKLFF.

The DNA of the CDR3 is TGTGCCAGCTCACCCCTAGGGGATACCTACGAGCAGTACTTC. This translates into CASSPLGDTYEQYF. The chain combines TRBV18 with TRBJ2-7, with a possible D match to TRBD1 (5 bases). This CDR3 contains 14 residues. Germline CDR1 is KGHSH and CDR2 is LQKENI. The V and J ends lost 3 bases and 2 bases respectively, with 11 bases between them.

The genes are TRBV27 and TRBJ2-7, with TRBD2 matching 12 bases. CDR1 and CDR2 from the germline V gene are MNHEY and SMNVEV (reference sequence). The CDR3 runs to 15 residues. Trimming took 6 bases from V and 9 from J; bases not matched to a gene: 12. CDR3 DNA sequence: TGTGCCAGCAGCCAAGGACTAGCGGGATCGGGTGTGCAGTACTTC. It encodes CASSQGLAGSGVQYF.

The chain has TRBV5-1 and TRBJ2-1; perhaps TRBD1 as D (5 bases). Germline CDR1 reads SGHRS; CDR2 reads YFSETQ. V lost 1 base and J 2 bases, leaving 10 bases between the germline ends. CDR3 length: 15 residues. CDR3: CASSLRQGTYNEQFF. CDR3 DNA: TGCGCCAGCAGCTTGAGGCAGGGAACCTACAATGAGCAGTTCTTC.

The chain uses TRBV9 and TRBJ1-3; unclear D gene. Trimming removed 4 bases from V and 3 bases from J, with 14 bases in between. This CDR3 comprises 15 residues. Germline V CDR1 and CDR2: SGDLS, YYNGEE. CDR3 sequence (DNA): TGTGCCAGCAGCTTCCGATCCGGCGATGGAAACACCATATATTTT. Amino acid sequence: CASSFRSGDGNTIYF.